The following is a T cell receptor (beta chain) sequence with its context. Its specificity is not known. These data originate in a study of CD8+CD57+ T cells in acquired aplastic anemia. General observations from the study: Patients had around 30 CD8+ CDR3 sequences in common with controls (the shared set).

Profiles of TCR beta VDJ and CDR3 were generated from a genomic DNA template. TCRdb reprocessed the reads with MiXCR, giving one entry per CDR3 protein. The data show just over 450,000 distinct CDR3 sequences, with about a third seen just once and 0.82% held by the top ten. Previously, flow cytometry had revealed CD8+CD57+ cell expansion in the patients chosen for sequencing. Patients uniformly had severe acquired aplastic anemia. Among the patients, none had received any therapy at the time of blood sampling. The source is a human donor with aplastic anemia. The sample comprised sorted CD4+, CD8+, or CD8+CD57+ T cells (not recorded which) from PBMCs.

CDR3 in DNA: TGCAGTGCGAGGAAGTGGGCAGAACCTGAAGCTTTCTTT. It translates to CSARKWAEPEAFF. This chain connects TRBV20-1 to TRBJ1-1; no clear D. Germline V gene data show CDR1 as DFQATT and CDR2 as SNEGSKA (reference sequence). With 6 bases removed from V and 6 bases from J, the gap between germline ends came to 17 bases. The CDR3 is 13 residues long.